This TCR beta chain appears in the sequencing data of a study of T cell responses to AZD1222 COVID-19 vaccine. General study findings and limits: In the spike-specific TCR repertoire, nearly half reportedly target unmutated variant regions. A mostly white British donor set with more females was recruited, and clonal diversity was possibly underestimated. Dominant CD4 TCR responses targeted spike regions 160-218 and 743-854.

Using immunoSEQ multiplex PCR, the repertoire was profiled, and TCRdb retains in-frame clones only, with some absent. The table lists over 20,000 clones, about nine tenths of them singletons. The table lists this clone with a few counts. Its cognate antigen is unknown. Pooling of second doses given at about 4 or about 12 weeks was done. Sequences were derived from peripheral blood, sampled 28 days after the second AZD1222 dose. This TCR was sampled from an adult who received the AZD1222 COVID-19 vaccine.

CDR3 bases: TGTGCCAGCAGCCAACAGCCTTTCTCTGGAAACACCATATATTTT. This sequence encodes CASSQQPFSGNTIYF. This rearrangement joins TRBV4-2 to TRBJ1-3; no reliable D call. The CDR3 runs 15 residues. CDR1 and CDR2 (germline): LGHNA, YNFKEQ. V lost 2 bases and J lost 0, with 8 bases in between.